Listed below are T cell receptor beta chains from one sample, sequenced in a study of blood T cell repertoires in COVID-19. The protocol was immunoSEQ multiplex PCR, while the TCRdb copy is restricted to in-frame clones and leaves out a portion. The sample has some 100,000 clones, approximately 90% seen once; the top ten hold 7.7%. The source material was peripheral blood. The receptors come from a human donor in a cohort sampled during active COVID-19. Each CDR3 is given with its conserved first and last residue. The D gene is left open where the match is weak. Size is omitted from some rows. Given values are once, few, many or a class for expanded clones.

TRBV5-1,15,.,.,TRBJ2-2,CASSLDQGGTGELFF,TGCGCCAGCAGCTTGGATCAGGGAGGCACCGGGGAGCTGTTTTTT
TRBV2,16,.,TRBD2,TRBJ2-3,CASSEAFPGAGGTQYF,TGTGCCAGCAGTGAAGCATTCCCGGGAGCGGGGGGTACGCAGTATTTT
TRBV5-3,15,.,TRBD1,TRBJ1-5,CARSRTETGYQPQHF,TGTGCCAGAAGCAGGACCGAGACAGGGTATCAGCCCCAGCATTTT
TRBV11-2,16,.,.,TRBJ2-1,CASSLAWTLTNNEQFF,TGTGCCAGCAGCTTAGCTTGGACTCTAACCAACAATGAGCAGTTCTTC
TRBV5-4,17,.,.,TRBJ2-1,CASSPRSGGLSYNEQFF,TGTGCCAGCAGCCCCCGCTCGGGGGGCCTCTCCTACAATGAGCAGTTCTTC
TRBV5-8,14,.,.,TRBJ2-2,CASSSGPFTGELFF,TGTGCCAGCAGTTCAGGGCCCTTCACCGGGGAGCTGTTTTTT
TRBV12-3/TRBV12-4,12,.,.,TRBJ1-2,CASRGLRMGYTF,TGTGCCAGCAGGGGACTTCGGATGGGCTACACCTTC
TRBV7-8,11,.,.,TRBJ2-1,CASSRTDEQFF,TGTGCCAGCAGCCGAACGGATGAGCAGTTCTTC
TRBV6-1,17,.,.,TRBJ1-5,CASSEAMGEEGWQPQHF,TGTGCCAGCAGTGAAGCCATGGGTGAGGAGGGATGGCAGCCCCAGCATTTT
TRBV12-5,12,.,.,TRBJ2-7,CASWPSSYEQYF,TGTGCTAGTTGGCCAAGCTCCTACGAGCAGTACTTC
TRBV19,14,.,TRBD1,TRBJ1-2,CASSIRDRGNGYTF,TGTGCCAGTAGTATTCGGGACAGGGGGAATGGCTACACCTTC
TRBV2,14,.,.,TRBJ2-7,CASSEQGGGIEQYF,TGTGCCAGCAGTGAACAGGGTGGGGGGATTGAGCAGTACTTC
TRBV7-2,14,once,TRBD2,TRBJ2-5,CASTLAGTRETQYF,TGTGCCAGCACCCTAGCGGGCACACGAGAGACCCAGTACTTC
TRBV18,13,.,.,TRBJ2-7,CASSPRGLDEQYF,TGTGCCAGCTCCCCCCGGGGATTAGACGAGCAGTACTTC
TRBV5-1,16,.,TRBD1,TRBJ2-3,CASSLGGGRGSDTQYF,TGCGCCAGCAGCTTGGGTGGGGGCAGGGGGTCAGATACGCAGTATTTT
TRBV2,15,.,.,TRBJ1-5,CASSVNGGDGEPQHF,TGTGCCAGCAGTGTAAATGGGGGGGACGGGGAGCCCCAGCATTTT
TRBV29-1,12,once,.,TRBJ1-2,CSVGGEPYGYTF,TGCAGCGTTGGGGGGGAGCCCTATGGCTACACCTTC
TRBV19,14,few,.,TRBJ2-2,CASIGGTRYRELFF,TGTGCCAGCATAGGCGGGACTCGTTATAGGGAGCTGTTTTTT
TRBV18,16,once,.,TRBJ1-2,CASSPETAPNLYGYTF,TGTGCCAGCTCACCAGAGACAGCTCCCAACCTCTATGGCTACACCTTC
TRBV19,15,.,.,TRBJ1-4,CASSMRSLEDEKLFF,TGTGCCAGTAGTATGCGCTCACTTGAGGATGAAAAACTGTTTTTT
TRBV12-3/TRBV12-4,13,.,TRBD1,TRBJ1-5,CASSTGGRQPQHF,TGTGCCAGCAGTACAGGGGGTCGGCAGCCCCAGCATTTT
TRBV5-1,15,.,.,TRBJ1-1,CASSLVEQSNTEAFF,TGCGCCAGCAGCTTGGTTGAACAGTCGAACACTGAAGCTTTCTTT
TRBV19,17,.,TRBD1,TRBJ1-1,CASTTKFMGTGSTEAFF,TGTGCCAGTACCACTAAATTCATGGGGACAGGGAGCACTGAAGCTTTCTTT
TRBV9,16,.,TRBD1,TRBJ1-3,CASSARQGDYGNTIYF,TGTGCCAGCAGCGCTAGACAGGGTGATTACGGAAACACCATATATTTT
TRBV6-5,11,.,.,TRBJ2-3,CATRREDTQYF,TGTGCCACACGACGGGAAGATACGCAGTATTTT
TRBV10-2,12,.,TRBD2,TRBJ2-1,CASATSVGEQFF,TGCGCCAGCGCGACTAGCGTTGGTGAGCAGTTCTTC
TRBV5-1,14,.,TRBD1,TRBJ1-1,CASSWGQGTTEAFF,TGCGCCAGCAGCTGGGGACAGGGTACCACTGAAGCTTTCTTT
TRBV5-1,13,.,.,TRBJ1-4,CASRLTAGEGLFF,TGCGCCAGCAGACTAACCGCGGGAGAGGGACTGTTTTTT
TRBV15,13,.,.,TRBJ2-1,CATRRAGLNEQFF,TGTGCCACCAGGAGGGCGGGTCTCAATGAGCAGTTCTTC
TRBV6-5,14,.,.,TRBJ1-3,CASSYRQGGNTIYF,TGTGCCAGCAGTTACCGGCAGGGGGGAAACACCATATATTTT
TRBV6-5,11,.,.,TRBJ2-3,CASQRLDTQYF,TGTGCCAGCCAGAGGTTGGATACGCAGTATTTT
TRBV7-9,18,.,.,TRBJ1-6,CASSPKGEGIDYNSPLHF,TGTGCCAGCAGCCCTAAAGGCGAGGGAATCGACTATAATTCACCCCTCCACTTT
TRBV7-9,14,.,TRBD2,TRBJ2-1,CASSLDVSRGGGFF,TGTGCCAGCAGCTTAGATGTTTCACGAGGCGGGGGGTTCTTC
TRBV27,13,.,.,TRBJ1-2,CASSSGGLWGYTF,TGTGCCAGCAGTTCGGGGGGGCTATGGGGCTACACCTTC
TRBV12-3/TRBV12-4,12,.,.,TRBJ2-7,CASSFPSYEQYF,TGTGCCAGCAGTTTTCCCAGCTACGAGCAGTACTTC
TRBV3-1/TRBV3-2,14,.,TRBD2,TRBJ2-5,CASSNTAGGETQYF,TGTGCCAGCAGCAACACAGCGGGGGGTGAGACCCAGTACTTC
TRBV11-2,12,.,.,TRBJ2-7,CASRTESYEQYF,TGTGCCAGCAGAACAGAGTCCTACGAGCAGTACTTC
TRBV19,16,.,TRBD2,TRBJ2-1,CASSMKLAGGRGEQFF,TGTGCCAGTAGTATGAAACTAGCGGGAGGCCGGGGGGAGCAGTTCTTC
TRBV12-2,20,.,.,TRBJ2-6,CASRLLSTEELSSGANVLTF,TGTGCAAGTCGCCTCTTGTCGACAGAAGAGCTGAGTTCTGGGGCCAACGTCCTGACTTTC
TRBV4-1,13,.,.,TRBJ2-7,CASSHPLSNEQYF,TGCGCCAGCAGCCACCCCCTGAGCAACGAGCAGTACTTC
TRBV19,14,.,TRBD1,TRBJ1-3,CASSLGQGVNTIYF,TGTGCCAGTAGTCTCGGACAGGGAGTAAACACCATATATTTT
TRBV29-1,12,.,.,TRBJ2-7,CSVRTDSYEQYF,TGCAGCGTTAGGACAGATTCCTACGAGCAGTACTTC
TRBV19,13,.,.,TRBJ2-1,CASSPQISHEQFF,TGTGCCAGTAGCCCCCAGATCTCCCATGAGCAGTTCTTC
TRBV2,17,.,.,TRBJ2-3,CASSEPGGQAFTDTQYF,TGTGCCAGCAGTGAGCCGGGGGGACAGGCCTTCACAGATACGCAGTATTTT
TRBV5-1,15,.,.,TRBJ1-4,CASSLDAASNEKLFF,TGCGCCAGCAGCTTGGACGCGGCATCTAATGAAAAACTGTTTTTT
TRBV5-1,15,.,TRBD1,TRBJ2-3,CASSLGTGVGGTQYF,TGCGCCAGCAGCCTAGGGACAGGGGTGGGTGGTACGCAGTATTTT
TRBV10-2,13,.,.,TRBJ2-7,CASSERRVAEQYF,TGCGCCAGCAGTGAGCGGCGGGTTGCCGAGCAGTACTTC
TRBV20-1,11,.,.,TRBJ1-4,CSARLNEKLFF,TGCAGTGCTAGACTTAATGAAAAACTGTTTTTT
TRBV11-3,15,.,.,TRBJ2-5,CASSSGGQSRETQYF,TGTGCCAGCAGCTCGGGAGGACAGTCTAGGGAGACCCAGTACTTC
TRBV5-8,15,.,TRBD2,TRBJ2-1,CASSRGTSGYNEQFF,TGTGCCAGCAGCCGAGGGACTAGCGGATACAATGAGCAGTTCTTC
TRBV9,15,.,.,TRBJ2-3,CASSVGWGDTDTQYF,TGTGCCAGCAGCGTAGGATGGGGGGACACAGATACGCAGTATTTT
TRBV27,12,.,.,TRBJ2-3,CASSLWGDTQYF,TGTGCCAGCAGCTTGTGGGGCGATACGCAGTATTTT
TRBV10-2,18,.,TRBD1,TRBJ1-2,CASSERRGQGILNYGYTF,TGCGCCAGCAGTGAGCGTAGAGGACAGGGGATCTTAAACTATGGCTACACCTTC
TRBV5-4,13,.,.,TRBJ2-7,CASSRGDKNEQYF,TGTGCCAGCAGCCGTGGGGACAAAAACGAGCAGTACTTC
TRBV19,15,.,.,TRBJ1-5,CASSKTDSNNQPQHF,TGTGCCAGTAGTAAGACGGACAGTAACAATCAGCCCCAGCATTTT